This T cell receptor (beta chain) was documented in a study of shared clonotypes between healthy human individuals. The CDR3 has 15 amino acids. The V gene's germline CDR1 is LNHDA and CDR2 SQIVND (reference sequence). Trimming pared 3 bases from V and 2 bases from J, leaving 13 bases between. Points from the study as a whole: Clonotype sharing among donors was expected to depend on sequencing depth.

Every subset had its genomic DNA shared out evenly among several immunoSEQ plates. TCRdb's table, derived via immunoSEQ multiplex PCR, lists solely in-frame clones and lacks some. The sample includes about 2.4 million clones, approximately 94% of them seen just once. Concerning this clone: The antigen is not known.

This sequence was found in a man aged 18 to 29 in good health. The chain employs TRBV19 and TRBJ1-2, with a possible D match to TRBD1 (6 bases). Sequenced: naive CD4+ T cells sorted from blood. Subset reported: CD45RA+ positively selected. The DNA of the CDR3 is TGTGCCAGTAGTATCACTCCGGGACACAACTATGGCTACACCTTC. Translation: CASSITPGHNYGYTF.